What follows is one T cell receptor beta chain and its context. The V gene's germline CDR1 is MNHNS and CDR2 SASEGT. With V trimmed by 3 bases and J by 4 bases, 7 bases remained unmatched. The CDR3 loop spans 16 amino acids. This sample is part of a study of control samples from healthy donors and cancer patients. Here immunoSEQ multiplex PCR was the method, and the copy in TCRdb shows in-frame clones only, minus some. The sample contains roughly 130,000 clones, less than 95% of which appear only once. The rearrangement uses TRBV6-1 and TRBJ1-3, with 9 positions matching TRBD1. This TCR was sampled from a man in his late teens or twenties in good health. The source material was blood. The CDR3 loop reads CASSEVGTGLGNTIYF. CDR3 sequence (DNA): TGTGCCAGCAGTGAGGTCGGGACAGGGTTAGGAAACACCATATATTTT.